The present T cell receptor (beta chain) was sequenced within a study of CD8 T cells in ankylosing spondylitis. This CDR3 has 16 amino acids. Germline loops: CDR1 PRHDT, CDR2 FYEKMQ (reference sequence). Study-level results: In ankylosing spondylitis blood, a motif of seven to nine highly homologous TCR beta variants appeared characteristic. In the blood and synovial fluid of reactive arthritis, some motif variants had been previously reported. Enrichment of disease-linked clones was reportedly significant in matched ankylosing spondylitis synovial fluid. Relatively rare in peripheral blood, disease-linked clones were also CD8+.

As the method for making TCR beta libraries, quantitative 5'-RACE with molecular barcodes was used. TCRdb itself ran the 5' RACE reads through MiXCR, one entry per CDR3 protein. This sample has 700,000 to 850,000 distinct CDR3 sequences, with about 10% found just once. As for this clonotype: Antigen: not known. A junction end diverges from the germline sequence, so it may reflect a read error.

The sequence came from a male donor with ankylosing spondylitis. Sequencing was carried out using blood, either unsorted or a sorted T cell fraction (not recorded which). This chain joins TRBV13 and TRBJ2-5; D possibly corresponds to TRBD1 (6 bases). This CDR3 is CASSPHPGTSQETQYF. Written as DNA, the CDR3 is TGTGCTAGCAGCCCCCATCCCGGGACAAGCCAAGAGACCCAGTACTTC. The entire variable domain, with the rest obtained from reference TRBV13 and TRBJ2-5, is as follows: AAGVIQSPRHLIKEKRETATLKCYPIPRHDTVYWYQQGPGQDPQFLISFYEKMQSDKGSIPDRFSAQQFSDYHSELNMSSLELGDSALYFCASSPHPGTSQETQYFGPGTRLLVL.